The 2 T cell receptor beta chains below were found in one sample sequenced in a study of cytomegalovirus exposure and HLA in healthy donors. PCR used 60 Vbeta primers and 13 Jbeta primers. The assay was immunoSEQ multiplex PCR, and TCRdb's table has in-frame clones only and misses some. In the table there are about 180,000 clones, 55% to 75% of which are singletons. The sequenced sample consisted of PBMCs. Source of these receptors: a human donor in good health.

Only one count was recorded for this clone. The DNA for the CDR3 is TGCGCCAGCAGTCAATGGGACAGGGAACAGCCCCAGCATTTT. This encodes CASSQWDREQPQHF. The chain carries TRBV23-1 and TRBJ1-5; 9 bases are shared with TRBD1. TRBV23-1 has ORF status, its function being uncertain. V lost 1 base and J lost 7; bases outside the gene matches: 2. The CDR3 spans 14 residues.

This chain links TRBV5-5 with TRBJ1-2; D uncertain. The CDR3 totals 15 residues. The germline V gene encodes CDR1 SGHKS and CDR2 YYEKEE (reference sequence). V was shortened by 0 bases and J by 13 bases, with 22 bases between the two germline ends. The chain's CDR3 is CASSLAFGQAILSTF. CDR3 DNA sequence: TGTGCCAGCAGCTTGGCGTTTGGGCAGGCTATTCTCTCCACCTTC.